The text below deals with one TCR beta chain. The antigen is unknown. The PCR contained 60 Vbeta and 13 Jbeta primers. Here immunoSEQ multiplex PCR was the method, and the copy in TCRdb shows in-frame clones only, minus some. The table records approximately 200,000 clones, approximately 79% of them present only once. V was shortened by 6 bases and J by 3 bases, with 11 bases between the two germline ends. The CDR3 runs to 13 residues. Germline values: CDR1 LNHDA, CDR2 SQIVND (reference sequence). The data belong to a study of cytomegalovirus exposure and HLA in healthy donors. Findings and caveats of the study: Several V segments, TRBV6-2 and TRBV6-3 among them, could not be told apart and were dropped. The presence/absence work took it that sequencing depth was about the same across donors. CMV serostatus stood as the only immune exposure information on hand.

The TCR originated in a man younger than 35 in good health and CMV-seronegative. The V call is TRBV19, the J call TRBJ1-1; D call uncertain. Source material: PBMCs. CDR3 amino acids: CASSREGYTEAFF. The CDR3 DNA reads TGTGCCAGTAGCCGTGAGGGTTACACTGAAGCTTTCTTT.